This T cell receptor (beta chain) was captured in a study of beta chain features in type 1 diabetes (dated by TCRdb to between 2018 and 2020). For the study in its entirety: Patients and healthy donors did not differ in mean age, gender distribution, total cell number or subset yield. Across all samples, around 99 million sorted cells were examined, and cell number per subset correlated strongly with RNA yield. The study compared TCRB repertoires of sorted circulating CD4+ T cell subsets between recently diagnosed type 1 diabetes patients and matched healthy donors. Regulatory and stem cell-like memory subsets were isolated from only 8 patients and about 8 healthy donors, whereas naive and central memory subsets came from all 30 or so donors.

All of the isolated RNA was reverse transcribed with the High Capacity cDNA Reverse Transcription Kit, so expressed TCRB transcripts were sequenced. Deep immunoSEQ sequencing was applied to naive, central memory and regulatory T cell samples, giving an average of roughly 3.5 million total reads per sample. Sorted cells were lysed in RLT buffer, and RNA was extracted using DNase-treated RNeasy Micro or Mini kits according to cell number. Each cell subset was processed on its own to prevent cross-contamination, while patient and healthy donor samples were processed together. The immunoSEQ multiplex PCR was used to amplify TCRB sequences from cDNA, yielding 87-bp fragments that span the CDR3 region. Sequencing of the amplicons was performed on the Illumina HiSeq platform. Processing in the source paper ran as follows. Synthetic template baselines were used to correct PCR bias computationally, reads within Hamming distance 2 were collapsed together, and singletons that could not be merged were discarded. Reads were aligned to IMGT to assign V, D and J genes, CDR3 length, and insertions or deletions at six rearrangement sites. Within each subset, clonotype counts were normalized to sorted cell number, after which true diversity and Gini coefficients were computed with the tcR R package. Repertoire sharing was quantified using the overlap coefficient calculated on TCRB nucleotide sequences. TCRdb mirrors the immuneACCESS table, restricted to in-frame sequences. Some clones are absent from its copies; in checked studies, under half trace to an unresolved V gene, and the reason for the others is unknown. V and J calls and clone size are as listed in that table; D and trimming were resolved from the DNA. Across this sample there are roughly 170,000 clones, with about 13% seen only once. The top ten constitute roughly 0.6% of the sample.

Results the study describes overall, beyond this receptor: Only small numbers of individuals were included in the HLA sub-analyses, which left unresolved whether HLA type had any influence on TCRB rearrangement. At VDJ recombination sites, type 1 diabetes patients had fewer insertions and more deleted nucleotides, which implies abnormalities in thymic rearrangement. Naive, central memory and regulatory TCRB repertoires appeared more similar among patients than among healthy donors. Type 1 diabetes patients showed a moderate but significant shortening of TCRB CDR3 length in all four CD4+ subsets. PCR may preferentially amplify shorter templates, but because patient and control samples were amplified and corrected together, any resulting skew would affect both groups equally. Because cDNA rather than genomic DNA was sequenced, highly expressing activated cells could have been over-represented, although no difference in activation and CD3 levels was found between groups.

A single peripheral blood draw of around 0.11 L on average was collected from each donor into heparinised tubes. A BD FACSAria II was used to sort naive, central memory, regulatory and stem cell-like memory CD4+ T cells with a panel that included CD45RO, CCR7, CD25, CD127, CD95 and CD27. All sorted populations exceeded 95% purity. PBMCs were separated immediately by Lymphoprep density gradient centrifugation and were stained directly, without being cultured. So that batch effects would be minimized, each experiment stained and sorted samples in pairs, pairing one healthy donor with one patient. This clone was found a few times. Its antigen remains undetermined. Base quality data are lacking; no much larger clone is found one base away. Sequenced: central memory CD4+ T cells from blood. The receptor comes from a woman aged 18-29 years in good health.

The nucleotide sequence is given as TGTGCCAGTCAGGGTAGCACAGATACGCAGTATTTT. Its product reads: CASQGSTDTQYF. The V gene is TRBV27 and the J gene is TRBJ2-3; a tentative D call is TRBD1 (5 bases match). CDR3 length: 12 amino acids, cysteine to phenylalanine. Of the read, only the CDR3 DNA is kept; its 36 bases are in frame from base 1. In the germline V gene (reference sequence), CDR1 corresponds to MNHEY and CDR2 to SMNVEV. V loses 9 bases of germline sequence and J loses 0 bases, and the interval between the two ends is 7 bases.